This T cell receptor (beta chain) was sequenced in a study of cytomegalovirus exposure and HLA in healthy donors. Study in general: According to later analysis, the same platform produced the 130 or so validation and under 700 first-cohort repertoires.

A remark on this clone: Its antigen is not identified.

TCRdb keeps only in-frame clones here, not all; method: immunoSEQ multiplex PCR. The sample yields a few hundred thousand clones, 86% seen once. Whole-study findings and limits: The tendency of first-cohort TCR clusters to co-occur in the 110 or so validation repertoires emerged from a later analysis. Generally TCR sequences proved uncommon, though certain public TCRs appeared in numerous donors. The study listed some 160 cytomegalovirus-associated TCR beta chains.

Germline V gene sequence: CDR1 SGHDN, CDR2 FVKESK. This CDR3 region has 16 residues. After removal of 4 bases from V and 6 bases from J, the junction contained 10 bases not matched to a gene. The clonotype was recovered from a young woman in good health and CMV-seronegative. This chain joins TRBV14 and TRBJ2-3; 10 positions match TRBD2. The specimen sequenced was PBMCs. CDR3 residues: CASSLGLAAITDTQYF. CDR3 nucleotide sequence: TGTGCCAGCAGCCTCGGACTAGCGGCCATAACGGATACGCAGTATTTT.